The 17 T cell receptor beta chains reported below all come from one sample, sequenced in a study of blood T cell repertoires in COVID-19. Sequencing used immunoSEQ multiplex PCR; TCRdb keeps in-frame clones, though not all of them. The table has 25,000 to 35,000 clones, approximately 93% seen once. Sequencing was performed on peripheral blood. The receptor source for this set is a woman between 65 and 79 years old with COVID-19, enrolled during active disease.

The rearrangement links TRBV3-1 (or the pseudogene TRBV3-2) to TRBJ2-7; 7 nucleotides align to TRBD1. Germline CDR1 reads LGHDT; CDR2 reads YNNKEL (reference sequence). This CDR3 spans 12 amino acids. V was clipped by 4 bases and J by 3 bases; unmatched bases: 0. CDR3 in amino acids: CASSRQGYEQYF. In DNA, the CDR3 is TGTGCCAGCAGCCGACAGGGCTACGAGCAGTACTTC.

The CDR3 sequence is CASSISAAGDPRTGELFF. DNA for the CDR3: TGTGCCAGTAGTATATCAGCGGCCGGAGACCCACGAACCGGGGAGCTGTTTTTT. The V and J genes are TRBV19 and TRBJ2-2; D is possibly TRBD2 (5 bases). This CDR3 is built from 18 residues. Germline V gene sequence: CDR1 LNHDA, CDR2 SQIVND (reference sequence). Trimming pared 2 bases from V and 5 bases from J, leaving 21 bases between.

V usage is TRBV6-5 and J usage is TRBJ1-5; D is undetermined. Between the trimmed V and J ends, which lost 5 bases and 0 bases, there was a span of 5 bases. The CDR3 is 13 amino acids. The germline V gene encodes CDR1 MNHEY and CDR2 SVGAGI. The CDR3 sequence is CASSPDSNQPQHF. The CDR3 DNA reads TGTGCCAGCAGTCCAGATAGCAATCAGCCCCAGCATTTT.

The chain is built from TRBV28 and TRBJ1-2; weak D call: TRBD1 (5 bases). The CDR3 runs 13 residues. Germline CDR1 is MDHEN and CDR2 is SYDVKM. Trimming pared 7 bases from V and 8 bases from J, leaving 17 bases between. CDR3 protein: CASTSLGGRGYTF. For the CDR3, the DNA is TGTGCCAGCACTTCCCTGGGGGGTCGCGGCTACACCTTC.

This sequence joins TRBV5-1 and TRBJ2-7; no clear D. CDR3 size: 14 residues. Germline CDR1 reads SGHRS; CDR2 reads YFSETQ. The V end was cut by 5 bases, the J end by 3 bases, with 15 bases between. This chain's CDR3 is CASRSLSDNYEQYF. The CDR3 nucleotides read TGCGCCAGCAGGTCGTTATCAGATAACTACGAGCAGTACTTC.

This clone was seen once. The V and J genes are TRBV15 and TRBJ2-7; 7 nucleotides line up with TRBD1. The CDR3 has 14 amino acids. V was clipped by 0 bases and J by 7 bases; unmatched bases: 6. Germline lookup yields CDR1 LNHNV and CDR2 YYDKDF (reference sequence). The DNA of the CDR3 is TGTGCCACCAGCAGAGAGACAGGGCCCGGGGAGCAGTACTTC. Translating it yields CATSRETGPGEQYF.

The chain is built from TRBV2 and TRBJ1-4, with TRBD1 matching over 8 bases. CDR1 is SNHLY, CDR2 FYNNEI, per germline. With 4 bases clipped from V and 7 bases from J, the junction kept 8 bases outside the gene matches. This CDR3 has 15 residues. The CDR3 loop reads CASSGGQGGFEKLFF. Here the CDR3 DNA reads TGTGCCAGCAGTGGTGGACAGGGTGGATTTGAAAAACTGTTTTTT. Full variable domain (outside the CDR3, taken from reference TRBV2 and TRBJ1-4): EPEVTQTPSHQVTQMGQEVILRCVPISNHLYFYWYRQILGQKVEFLVSFYNNEISEKSEIFDDQFSVERPDGSNFTLKIRSTKLEDSAMYFCASSGGQGGFEKLFFGSGTQLSVL.

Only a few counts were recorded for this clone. CDR3 nucleotide sequence: TGTGCCACCAGTGATTTCGGTCAGGGGGCGTACAATGAGCAGTTCTTC. Its protein is CATSDFGQGAYNEQFF. The chain carries TRBV24-1 and TRBJ2-1, with 8 bases lining up with TRBD1. This CDR3 has 16 residues. V lost 1 base, J lost 4 bases, and 5 bases stayed unmatched. Per germline, CDR1 KGHDR and CDR2 SFDVKD.

The CDR3 loop reads CASRTGQGGGQPQHF. Written as DNA, the CDR3 is TGTGCCAGCAGGACCGGACAGGGGGGCGGTCAGCCCCAGCATTTT. The gene calls are TRBV27 and TRBJ1-5; 10 bases match TRBD1. The junction had 8 bases not matched to a gene; V was cut back by 6 bases and J by 6 bases. Germline loops: CDR1 MNHEY, CDR2 SMNVEV (reference sequence). This CDR3 contains 15 residues.

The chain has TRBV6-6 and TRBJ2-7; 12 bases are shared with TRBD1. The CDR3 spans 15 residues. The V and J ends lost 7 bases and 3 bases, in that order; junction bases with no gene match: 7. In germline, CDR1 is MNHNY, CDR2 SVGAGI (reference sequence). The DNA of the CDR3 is TGTGCCAGCACTCCCCGGGACAGGGGGCTCTACGAGCAGTACTTC. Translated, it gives CASTPRDRGLYEQYF.

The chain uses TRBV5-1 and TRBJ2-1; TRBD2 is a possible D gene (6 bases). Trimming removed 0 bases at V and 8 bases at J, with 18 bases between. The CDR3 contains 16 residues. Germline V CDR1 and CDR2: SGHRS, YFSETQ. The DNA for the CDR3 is TGCGCCAGCAGCTTGGGGGGGAGGAGGCCCGGGGATGAGCAGTTCTTC. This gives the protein CASSLGGRRPGDEQFF. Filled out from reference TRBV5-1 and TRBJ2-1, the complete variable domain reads KAGVTQTPRYLIKTRGQQVTLSCSPISGHRSVSWYQQTPGQGLQFLFEYFSETQRNKGNFPGRFSGRQFSNSRSEMNVSTLELGDSALYLCASSLGGRRPGDEQFFGPGTRLTVL.

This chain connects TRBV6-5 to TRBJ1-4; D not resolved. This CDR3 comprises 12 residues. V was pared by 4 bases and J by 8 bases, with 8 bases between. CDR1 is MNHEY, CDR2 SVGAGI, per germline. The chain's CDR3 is CASSFILEKLFF. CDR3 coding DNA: TGTGCCAGCAGTTTCATCCTAGAAAAACTGTTTTTT.

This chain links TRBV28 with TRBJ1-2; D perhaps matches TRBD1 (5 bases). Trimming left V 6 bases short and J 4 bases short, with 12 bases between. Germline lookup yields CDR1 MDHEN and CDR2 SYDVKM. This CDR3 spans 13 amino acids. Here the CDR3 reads CASSIGTAYGYTF. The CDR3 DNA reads TGTGCCAGCAGCATTGGGACTGCCTATGGCTACACCTTC.

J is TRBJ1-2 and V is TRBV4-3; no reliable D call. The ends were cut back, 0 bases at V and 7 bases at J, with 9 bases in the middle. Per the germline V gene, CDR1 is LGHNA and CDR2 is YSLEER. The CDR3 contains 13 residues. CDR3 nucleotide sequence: TGCGCCAGCAGCCAAGATGGACTAACTGGCTACACCTTC. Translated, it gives CASSQDGLTGYTF.

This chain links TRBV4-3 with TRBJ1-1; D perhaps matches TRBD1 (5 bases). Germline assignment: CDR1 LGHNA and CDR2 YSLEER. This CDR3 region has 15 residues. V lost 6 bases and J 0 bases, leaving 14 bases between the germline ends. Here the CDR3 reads CASRQQVLMNTEAFF. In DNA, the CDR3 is TGCGCCAGCAGGCAACAGGTACTGATGAACACTGAAGCTTTCTTT.

The CDR3 region has the DNA TGTGCCAGCCGGGACTACAATGAGCAGTTCTTC. Residues: CASRDYNEQFF. The V call is TRBV27, the J call TRBJ2-1; weak D call: TRBD2 (5 bases). The germline gives CDR1 MNHEY, CDR2 SMNVEV (reference sequence). The V end was cut by 8 bases, the J end by 3 bases, with 5 bases between. There are 11 residues in the CDR3.

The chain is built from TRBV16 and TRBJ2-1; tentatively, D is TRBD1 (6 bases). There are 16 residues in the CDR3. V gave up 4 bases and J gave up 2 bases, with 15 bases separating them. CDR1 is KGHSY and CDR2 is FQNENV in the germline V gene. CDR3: CASSLYGQPPYNEQFF. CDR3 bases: TGTGCCAGCAGCCTATACGGACAGCCACCCTACAATGAGCAGTTCTTC.